This TCR beta chain derives from a study of T cells in Graves' hyperthyroidism and ophthalmopathy. Study-wide context: Pretreatment peripheral blood was obtained at initial diagnosis. Findings and limits, study-wide: Ophthalmopathy prediction by the model preceded onset by a median approximately 6.1 months.

This clonotype was seen a handful of times. Its target is not known. From RNA transcripts, TCR beta CDR3 regions were amplified. The primer set for the first-round RT-PCR of the TCR CDR3 was HTBI. TCRdb re-analysed the multiplex PCR reads in MiXCR, keeping a single row per CDR3 protein. The sample gives about 260,000 distinct CDR3 sequences, roughly 15% of which show up once; about 30% is in the top ten. The CDR3 loop spans 14 amino acids. Germline CDR1 and CDR2: DFQATT and SNEGSKA (reference sequence). Trimming removed 3 bases from V and 0 bases from J, with 9 bases in between. This chain connects TRBV20-1 to TRBJ1-3, with D perhaps TRBD1 (6 bases). This TCR was recovered from a woman aged 18-30 years with Graves' ophthalmopathy. Sequencing was carried out using blood. CDR3 residues: CSASRGNSGNTIYF. The CDR3, as DNA: TGCAGTGCTAGCAGGGGAAACTCTGGAAACACCATATATTTT.